Shown below are 15 T cell receptor beta chains from a single sample sequenced in a study of identical twins. TCRdb reanalysed the 5' RACE reads using MiXCR and keeps one entry per CDR3 protein. This sample has about 530,000 distinct CDR3 sequences, with about 15% found just once. These same records also appear under a second study, on yellow fever vaccine responses in identical twins.

Specimen: CD4+ T cells sorted from blood. The receptors come from a woman aged 18-35 years in good health.

This clonotype was counted only a few times. V is TRBV5-1 and J is TRBJ1-1; 7 positions match TRBD1. Germline V gene data show CDR1 as SGHRS and CDR2 as YFSETQ. V gave up 4 bases and J gave up 1 base; unmatched junction bases: 7. This CDR3 has 15 amino acids. CDR3 bases: TGCGCCAGCAGCGCCTCCGGGACAGCGAACACTGAAGCTTTCTTT. Its protein product is CASSASGTANTEAFF. The full variable domain, with the rest looked up from reference TRBV5-1 and TRBJ1-1, is KAGVTQTPRYLIKTRGQQVTLSCSPISGHRSVSWYQQTPGQGLQFLFEYFSETQRNKGNFPGRFSGRQFSNSRSEMNVSTLELGDSALYLCASSASGTANTEAFFGQGTRLTVV.

This clonotype showed up just a few times. The rearrangement joins TRBV5-1 to TRBJ2-5, with D unresolved. CDR1 SGHRS and CDR2 YFSETQ come from the germline V gene. Trimming removed 1 base at V and 2 bases at J, with 9 bases between. The CDR3 has 14 amino acids. CDR3 sequence: CASSLPTEQETQYF. The DNA of the CDR3 is TGCGCCAGCAGCTTGCCGACTGAACAAGAGACCCAGTACTTC.

This clonotype has only a few counts. The gene calls are TRBV6-1 and TRBJ1-6; D call uncertain. Looked up from germline, CDR1 is MNHNS and CDR2 is SASEGT. This CDR3 has 13 residues. V lost 6 bases to trimming and J lost 8 bases, with 11 bases between them. CDR3 bases: TGTGCCAGCAGCGCGACAAGGGATTCACCCCTCCACTTT. Residues: CASSATRDSPLHF.

The chain couples TRBV20-1 to TRBJ2-6; D gene ambiguous. V was shortened by 6 bases and J by 0 bases, with 6 bases between the two germline ends. CDR1 and CDR2 (germline): DFQATT, SNEGSKA (reference sequence). CDR3 length equals 13 residues. CDR3 sequence (DNA): TGCAGTGCCCCGCGCTCTGGGGCCAACGTCCTGACTTTC. Translation: CSAPRSGANVLTF.

This clonotype was seen a few times. The genes are TRBV6-2 or TRBV6-3 and TRBJ2-7, with 10 bases lining up with TRBD2. The CDR3 sequence is 18 residues long. The germline V gene has CDR1 MNHEY and CDR2 SVGEGT. V trimming: 0 bases; J trimming: 6 bases; junction bases outside the gene matches: 14. In DNA, the CDR3 is TGTGCCAGCAGTTACTCGAAGCTAGCGGGAGTGGGTGTACGCGAGCAGTACTTC. This encodes CASSYSKLAGVGVREQYF.

There are a few counts of this clonotype. V and J are TRBV20-1 and TRBJ2-2; D not certain. This CDR3 is 12 amino acids long. V gave up 6 bases and J gave up 3 bases, with 8 bases separating them. In germline, CDR1 is DFQATT, CDR2 SNEGSKA (reference sequence). In nucleotides, the CDR3 is TGCAGTGCGTACTGGTACACCGGGGAGCTGTTTTTT. It yields the protein CSAYWYTGELFF.

In this sample, this clonotype turned up a few times. This chain links TRBV20-1 with TRBJ2-1; TRBD1 aligns across 9 bases. J lost 7 bases, V lost 5 bases, and 9 bases had no gene match. This CDR3 has 14 amino acids. CDR1 is DFQATT, CDR2 SNEGSKA, per germline (reference sequence). The CDR3 reads CSASTGGLGNEQFF. CDR3 bases: TGCAGTGCTTCCACAGGGGGCTTAGGAAATGAGCAGTTCTTC.

This chain uses TRBV6-1 with TRBJ1-1; D is ambiguous. Germline lookup yields CDR1 MNHNS and CDR2 SASEGT. This CDR3 comprises 13 residues. The germline V and J ends were trimmed by 6 bases and 0 bases, with 8 bases remaining between them. Here the CDR3 DNA reads TGTGCCAGCAGGGTTATCATGAACACTGAAGCTTTCTTT. Protein: CASRVIMNTEAFF.

The chain employs TRBV7-2 and TRBJ1-2; the D gene is possibly TRBD1 (6 bases). Trimming took 5 bases from V and 8 from J, leaving 15 bases between them. Germline CDR1 is SGHTA and CDR2 is FQGNSA. The CDR3 is made up of 13 amino acids. CDR3 loop: CASSPRTANGYTF. CDR3 coding DNA: TGTGCCAGCAGCCCCCGGACAGCGAACGGCTACACCTTC.

This clonotype has only a few counts. V is TRBV12-3 or TRBV12-4 and J is TRBJ2-3, with D maybe TRBD2 (6 bases). The V gene lost 2 bases and the J gene lost 4 bases, with 7 bases spanning the gap. CDR3 length: 13 residues. The CDR3 DNA is TGTGCCAGCAGTTTATGGGGGGCAGATACGCAGTATTTT. It encodes CASSLWGADTQYF.

This clonotype occurred a few times. The gene calls are TRBV29-1 and TRBJ2-4; maybe TRBD1 (6 bases). V was trimmed by 7 bases and J by 9 bases, leaving 13 bases between them. The germline V gene encodes CDR1 SQVTM and CDR2 ANQGSEA. The CDR3 runs 11 residues. CDR3 loop: CSAQGRSIQYF. CDR3 bases: TGCAGCGCACAGGGACGAAGCATTCAGTACTTC. Full variable domain (outside the CDR3, taken from reference TRBV29-1 and TRBJ2-4): SAVISQKPSRDICQRGTSLTIQCQVDSQVTMMFWYRQQPGQSLTLIATANQGSEATYESGFVIDKFPISRPNLTFSTLTVSNMSPEDSSIYLCSAQGRSIQYFGAGTRLSVL.

The table lists this clonotype with a few counts. The chain joins TRBV3-1 to TRBJ2-3, with D possibly matching TRBD2 (5 bases). The CDR3 sequence is 15 residues long. V gave up 1 base and J gave up 11 bases, with 19 bases separating them. Germline values: CDR1 LGHDT, CDR2 YNNKEL (reference sequence). CDR3 in DNA: TGTGCCAGCAGCCAAGGAATAAAAGCGGTTGATGGGCAGTATTTT. It translates to CASSQGIKAVDGQYF.

This clonotype turned up a few times. The chain recombines TRBV7-9 with TRBJ2-2; TRBD1 agrees at 8 bases. Germline V gene data show CDR1 as SEHNR and CDR2 as FQNEAQ (reference sequence). With 8 bases clipped from V and 2 bases from J, the junction kept 10 bases outside the gene matches. The length of the CDR3 is 16 residues. Written as DNA, the CDR3 is TGTGCCAGCCACCGCGGGACAGGAGATAACACCGGGGAGCTGTTTTTT. It translates to CASHRGTGDNTGELFF. The variable domain in full, with the rest retrieved from reference TRBV7-9 and TRBJ2-2, is DTGVSQNPRHKITKRGQNVTFRCDPISEHNRLYWYRQTLGQGPEFLTYFQNEAQLEKSRLLSDRFSAERPKGSFSTLEIQRTEQGDSAMYLCASHRGTGDNTGELFFGEGSRLTVL.

V and J are TRBV12-3 or TRBV12-4 and TRBJ1-4, with TRBD1 identical over 9 bases. V was pared by 6 bases and J by 8 bases, with 7 bases of the junction left unmatched. The CDR3 contains 14 residues. CDR3 in DNA: TGTGCCAGCAGGGGGACAGGGCCATCAGAAAAACTGTTTTTT. This translates into CASRGTGPSEKLFF.

J is TRBJ2-5 and V is TRBV19, with 8 bases identical to TRBD2. V lost 1 base to trimming and J lost 5 bases; unmatched junction nucleotides: 3. CDR3 size: 14 residues. Germline CDR1 is LNHDA and CDR2 is SQIVND (reference sequence). CDR3 bases: TGTGCCAGTAGTATAGGCGGCGGGAGGGAGACCCAGTACTTC. This translates into CASSIGGGRETQYF.